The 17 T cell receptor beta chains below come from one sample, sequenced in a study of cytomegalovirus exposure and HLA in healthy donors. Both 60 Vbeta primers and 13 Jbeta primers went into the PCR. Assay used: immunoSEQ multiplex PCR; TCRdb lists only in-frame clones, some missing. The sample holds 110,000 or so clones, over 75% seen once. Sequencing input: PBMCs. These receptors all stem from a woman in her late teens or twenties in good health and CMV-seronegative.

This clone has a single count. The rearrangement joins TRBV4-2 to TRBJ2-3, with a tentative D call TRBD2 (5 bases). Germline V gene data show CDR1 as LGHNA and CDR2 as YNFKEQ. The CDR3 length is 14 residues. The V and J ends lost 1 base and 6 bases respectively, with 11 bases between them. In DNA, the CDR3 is TGTGCCAGCAGCCAAGTATCGGGGTCGGATACGCAGTATTTT. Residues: CASSQVSGSDTQYF.

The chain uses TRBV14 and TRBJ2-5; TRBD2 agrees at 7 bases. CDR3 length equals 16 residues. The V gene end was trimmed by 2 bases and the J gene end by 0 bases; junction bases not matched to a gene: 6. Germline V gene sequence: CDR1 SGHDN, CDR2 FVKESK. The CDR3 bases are TGTGCCAGCAGCCAATTTCAGCGGGGAGACCAAGAGACCCAGTACTTC. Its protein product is CASSQFQRGDQETQYF.

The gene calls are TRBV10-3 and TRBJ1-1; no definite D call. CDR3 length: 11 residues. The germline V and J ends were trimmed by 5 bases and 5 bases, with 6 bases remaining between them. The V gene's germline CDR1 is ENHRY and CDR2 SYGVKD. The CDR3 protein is CAISQRTEAFF. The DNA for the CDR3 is TGTGCCATCAGTCAGCGGACTGAAGCTTTCTTT.

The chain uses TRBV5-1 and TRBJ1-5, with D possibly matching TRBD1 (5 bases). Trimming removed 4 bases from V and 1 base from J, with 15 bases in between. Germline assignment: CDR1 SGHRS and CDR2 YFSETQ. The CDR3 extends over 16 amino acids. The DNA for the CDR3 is TGCGCCAGCAGCAAAGGCGACAGCTTAAGCAATCAGCCCCAGCATTTT. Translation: CASSKGDSLSNQPQHF. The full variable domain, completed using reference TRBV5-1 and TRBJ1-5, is KAGVTQTPRYLIKTRGQQVTLSCSPISGHRSVSWYQQTPGQGLQFLFEYFSETQRNKGNFPGRFSGRQFSNSRSEMNVSTLELGDSALYLCASSKGDSLSNQPQHFGDGTRLSIL.

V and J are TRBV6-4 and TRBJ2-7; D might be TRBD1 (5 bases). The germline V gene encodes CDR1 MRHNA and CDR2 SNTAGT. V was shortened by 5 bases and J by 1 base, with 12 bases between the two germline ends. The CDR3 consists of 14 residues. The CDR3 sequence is CASSMSGQSYEQYF. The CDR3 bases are TGTGCCAGCAGTATGTCAGGGCAATCCTACGAGCAGTACTTC.

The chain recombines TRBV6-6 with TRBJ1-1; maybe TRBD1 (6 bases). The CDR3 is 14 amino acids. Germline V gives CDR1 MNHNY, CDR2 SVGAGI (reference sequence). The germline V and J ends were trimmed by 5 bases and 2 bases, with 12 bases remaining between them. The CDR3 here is CASSLRGGNTEAFF. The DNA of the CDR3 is TGTGCCAGCAGTCTAAGGGGGGGTAACACTGAAGCTTTCTTT.

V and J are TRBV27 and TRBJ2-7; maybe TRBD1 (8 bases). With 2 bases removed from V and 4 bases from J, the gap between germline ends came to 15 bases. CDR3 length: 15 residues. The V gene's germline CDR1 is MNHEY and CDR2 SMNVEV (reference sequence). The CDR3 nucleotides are TGTGCCAGCAGTTTAGTTGACAGGGGAGGGTACGAGCAGTACTTC. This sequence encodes CASSLVDRGGYEQYF.

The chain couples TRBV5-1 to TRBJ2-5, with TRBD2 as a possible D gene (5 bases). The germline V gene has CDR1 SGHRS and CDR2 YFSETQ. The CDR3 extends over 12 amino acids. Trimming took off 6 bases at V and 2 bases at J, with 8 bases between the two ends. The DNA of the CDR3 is TGCGCCAGCACTCCGGGGCAAGAGACCCAGTACTTC. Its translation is CASTPGQETQYF.

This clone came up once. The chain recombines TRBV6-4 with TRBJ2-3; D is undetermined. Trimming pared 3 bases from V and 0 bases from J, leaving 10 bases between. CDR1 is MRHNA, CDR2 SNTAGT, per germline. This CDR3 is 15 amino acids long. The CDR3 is CASSDNPRSTDTQYF. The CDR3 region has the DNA TGTGCCAGCAGTGATAATCCGCGTAGCACAGATACGCAGTATTTT.

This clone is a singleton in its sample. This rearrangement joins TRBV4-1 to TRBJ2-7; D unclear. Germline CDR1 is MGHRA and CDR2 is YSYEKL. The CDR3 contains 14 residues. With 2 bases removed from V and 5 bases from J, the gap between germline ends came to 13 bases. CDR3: CASSQQTVIHEQYF. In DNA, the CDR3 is TGCGCCAGCAGCCAACAAACAGTTATTCACGAGCAGTACTTC.

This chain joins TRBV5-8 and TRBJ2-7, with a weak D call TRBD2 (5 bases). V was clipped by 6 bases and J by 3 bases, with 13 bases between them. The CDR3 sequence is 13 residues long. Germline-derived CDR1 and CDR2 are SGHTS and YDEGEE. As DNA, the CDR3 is TGTGCCAGCAACCAGCGGACGAGCTACGAGCAGTACTTC. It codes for CASNQRTSYEQYF.

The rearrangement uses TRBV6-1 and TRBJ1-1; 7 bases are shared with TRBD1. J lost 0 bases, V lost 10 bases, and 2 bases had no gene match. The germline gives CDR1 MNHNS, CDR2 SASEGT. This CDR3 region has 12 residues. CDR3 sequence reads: CAITGVNTEAFF. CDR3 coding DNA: TGTGCCATCACAGGGGTGAACACTGAAGCTTTCTTT.

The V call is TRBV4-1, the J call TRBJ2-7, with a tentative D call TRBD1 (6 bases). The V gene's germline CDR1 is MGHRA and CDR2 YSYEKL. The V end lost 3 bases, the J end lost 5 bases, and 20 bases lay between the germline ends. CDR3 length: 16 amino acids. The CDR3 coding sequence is TGCGCCAGCAGCCAGGGTGCACAGGGAGTCCGGGACGAGCAGTACTTC. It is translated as CASSQGAQGVRDEQYF.

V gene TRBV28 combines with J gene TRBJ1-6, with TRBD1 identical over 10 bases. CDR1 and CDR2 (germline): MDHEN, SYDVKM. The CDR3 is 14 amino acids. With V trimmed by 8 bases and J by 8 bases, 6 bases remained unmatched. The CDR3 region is CASRDRGNYSPLHF. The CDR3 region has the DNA TGTGCCAGCCGGGACAGGGGAAATTATTCACCCCTCCACTTT.

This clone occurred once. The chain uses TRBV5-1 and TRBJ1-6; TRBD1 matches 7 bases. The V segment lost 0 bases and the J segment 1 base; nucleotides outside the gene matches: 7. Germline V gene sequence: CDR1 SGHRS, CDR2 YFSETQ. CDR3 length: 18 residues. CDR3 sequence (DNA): TGCGCCAGCAGCTTGGGACAGGGTTATGGGTCCTATAATTCACCCCTCCACTTT. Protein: CASSLGQGYGSYNSPLHF.

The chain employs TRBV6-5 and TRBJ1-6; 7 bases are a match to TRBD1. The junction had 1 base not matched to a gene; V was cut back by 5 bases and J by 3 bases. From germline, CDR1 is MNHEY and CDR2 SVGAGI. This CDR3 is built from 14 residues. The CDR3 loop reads CASSRQGYNSPLHF. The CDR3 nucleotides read TGTGCCAGCAGTCGACAGGGCTATAATTCACCCCTCCACTTT.

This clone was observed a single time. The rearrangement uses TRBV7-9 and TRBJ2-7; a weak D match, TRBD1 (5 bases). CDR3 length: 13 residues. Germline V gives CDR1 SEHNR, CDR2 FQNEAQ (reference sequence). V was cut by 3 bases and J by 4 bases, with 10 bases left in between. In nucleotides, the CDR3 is TGTGCCAGCAGCTTGACGGACAAATACGAGCAGTACTTC. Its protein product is CASSLTDKYEQYF.